The T cell receptor beta chain under discussion was sequenced for a study of cytomegalovirus exposure and HLA in healthy donors. For the study at large: Earlier findings included 100 million to 130 million unique TCR beta sequences obtained from 150 million to 200 million T cells.

PCR primers comprised 60 Vbeta and 13 Jbeta primers. Sequencing was performed with immunoSEQ multiplex PCR; in TCRdb, only in-frame clones are kept and a portion is missing. The sample has about 130,000 clones, 81% seen once. After removal of 2 bases from V and 4 bases from J, the junction contained 13 bases not matched to a gene. CDR3 length: 18 amino acids. In germline, CDR1 is SEHNR, CDR2 FQNEAQ (reference sequence). Overall study results and limits: Per published accounts, TCR beta sequences correctly predicted the HLA-A and HLA-B alleles of most subjects.

Note on this clone: The antigen is not known.

The sequencing input was PBMCs. The V gene is TRBV7-9, the J gene TRBJ2-1; 8 bases are a match to TRBD2. This clonotype was sampled from a man aged 18 to 29 in good health and CMV-seropositive. The CDR3 sequence: CASSLLVWASGSYNEQFF. The CDR3 DNA follows: TGTGCCAGCAGCTTACTCGTCTGGGCTAGCGGGTCGTACAATGAGCAGTTCTTC.